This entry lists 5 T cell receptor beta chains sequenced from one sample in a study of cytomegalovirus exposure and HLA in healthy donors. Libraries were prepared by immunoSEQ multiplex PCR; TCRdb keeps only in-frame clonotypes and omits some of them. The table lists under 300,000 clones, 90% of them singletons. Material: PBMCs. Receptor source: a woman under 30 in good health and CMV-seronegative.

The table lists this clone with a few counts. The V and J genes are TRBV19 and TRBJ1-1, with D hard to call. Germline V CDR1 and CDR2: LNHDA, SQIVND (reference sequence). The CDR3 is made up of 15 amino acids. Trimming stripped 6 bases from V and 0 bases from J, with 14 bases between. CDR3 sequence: CASRRPGRVNTEAFF. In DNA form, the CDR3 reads TGTGCCAGTAGGAGGCCTGGGAGGGTGAACACTGAAGCTTTCTTT.

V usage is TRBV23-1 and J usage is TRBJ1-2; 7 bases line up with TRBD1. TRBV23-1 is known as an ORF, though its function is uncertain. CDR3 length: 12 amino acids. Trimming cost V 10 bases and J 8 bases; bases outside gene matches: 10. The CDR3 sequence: CATRGGVEGYTF. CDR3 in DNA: TGCGCCACCAGGGGGGGGGTTGAGGGCTACACCTTC.

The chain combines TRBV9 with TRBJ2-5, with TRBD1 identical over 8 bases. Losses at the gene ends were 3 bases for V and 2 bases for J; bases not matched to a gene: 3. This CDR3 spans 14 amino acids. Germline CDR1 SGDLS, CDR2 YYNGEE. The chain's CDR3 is CASSATGDQETQYF. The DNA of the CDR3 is TGTGCCAGCAGCGCGACAGGGGATCAAGAGACCCAGTACTTC.

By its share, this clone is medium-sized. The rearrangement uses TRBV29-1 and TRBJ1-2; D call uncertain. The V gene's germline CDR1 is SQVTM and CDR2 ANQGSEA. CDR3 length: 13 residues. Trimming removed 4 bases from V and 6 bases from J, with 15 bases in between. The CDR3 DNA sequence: TGCAGCGTTGTGGTAGAATATAATGATGGCTACACCTTC. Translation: CSVVVEYNDGYTF. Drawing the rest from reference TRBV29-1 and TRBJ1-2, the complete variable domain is SAVISQKPSRDICQRGTSLTIQCQVDSQVTMMFWYRQQPGQSLTLIATANQGSEATYESGFVIDKFPISRPNLTFSTLTVSNMSPEDSSIYLCSVVVEYNDGYTFGSGTRLTVV.

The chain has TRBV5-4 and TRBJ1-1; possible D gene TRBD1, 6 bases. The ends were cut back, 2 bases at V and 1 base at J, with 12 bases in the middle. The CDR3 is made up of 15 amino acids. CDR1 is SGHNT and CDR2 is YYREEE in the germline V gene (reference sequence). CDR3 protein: CASSLRRGGNTEAFF. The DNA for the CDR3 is TGTGCCAGCAGCTTAAGGAGAGGGGGGAACACTGAAGCTTTCTTT.